This T cell receptor (beta chain) was observed in a study of T-cell reconstitution after alpha-beta-depleted transplantation in children. Germline values: CDR1 DFQATT, CDR2 SNEGSKA (reference sequence). The V end was cut by 0 bases, the J end by 3 bases, with 12 bases between. CDR3 length equals 14 residues. This clonotype was recorded many times. Unique molecular identifiers were incorporated during preparation of the TCRbeta library. TCRdb re-derived calls from the PCR reads in MiXCR, one entry per CDR3 protein. The table shows 600,000 or so distinct CDR3 sequences, with 23% occurring only once. Here the sequenced sample was PBMCs, mostly from graft donor cells, taken 360 days after TCRalphabeta/CD19-depleted stem cell transplant. This sequence originates from a boy under three years old who had a stem cell transplant for acute myeloid leukemia, so the T cells may come from the graft donor. The chain joins TRBV20-1 to TRBJ2-7, with D perhaps given as TRBD1 or TRBD2 (6 bases each). The CDR3 DNA reads TGCAGTGCTAGAGATAGGGGGGAAAACTACGAGCAGTACGTC. Translation: CSARDRGENYEQYV.